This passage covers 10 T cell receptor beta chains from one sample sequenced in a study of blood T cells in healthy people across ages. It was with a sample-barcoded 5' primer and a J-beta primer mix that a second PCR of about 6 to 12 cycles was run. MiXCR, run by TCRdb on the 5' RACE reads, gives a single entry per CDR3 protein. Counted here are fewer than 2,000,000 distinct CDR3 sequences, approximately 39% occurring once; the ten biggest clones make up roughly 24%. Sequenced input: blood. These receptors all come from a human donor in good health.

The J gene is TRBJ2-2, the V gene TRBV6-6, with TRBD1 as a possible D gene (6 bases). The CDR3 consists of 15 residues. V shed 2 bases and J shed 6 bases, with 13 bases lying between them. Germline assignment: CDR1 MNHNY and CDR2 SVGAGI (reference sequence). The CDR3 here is CASSYGAGAPGELFF. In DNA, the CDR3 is TGTGCCAGCAGTTACGGAGCAGGGGCACCCGGGGAGCTGTTTTTT.

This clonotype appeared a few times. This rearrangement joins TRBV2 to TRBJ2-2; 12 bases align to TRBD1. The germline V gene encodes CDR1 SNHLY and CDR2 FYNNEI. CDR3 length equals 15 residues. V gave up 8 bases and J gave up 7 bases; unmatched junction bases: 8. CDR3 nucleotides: TGTGCCAGCCTCCCGGGACAGGGGGCCCTCGGGGAGCTGTTTTTT. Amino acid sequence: CASLPGQGALGELFF.

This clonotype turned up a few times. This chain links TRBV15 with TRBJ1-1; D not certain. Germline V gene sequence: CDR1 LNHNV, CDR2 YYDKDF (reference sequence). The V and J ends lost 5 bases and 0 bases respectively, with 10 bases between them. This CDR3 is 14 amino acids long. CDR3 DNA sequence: TGTGCCACCAGCCGGGAGGTCATGAACACTGAAGCTTTCTTT. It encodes CATSREVMNTEAFF.

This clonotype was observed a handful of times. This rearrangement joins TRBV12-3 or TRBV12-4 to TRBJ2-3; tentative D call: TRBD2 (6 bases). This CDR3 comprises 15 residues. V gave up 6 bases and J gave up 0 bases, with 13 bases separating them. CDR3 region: CASSLPGVSTDTQYF. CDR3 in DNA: TGTGCCAGCAGCTTGCCGGGGGTTAGCACAGATACGCAGTATTTT.

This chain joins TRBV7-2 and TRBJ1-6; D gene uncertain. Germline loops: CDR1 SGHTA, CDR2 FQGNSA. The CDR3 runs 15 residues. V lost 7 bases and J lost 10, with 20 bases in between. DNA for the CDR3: TGTGCCAGCAAACCGAGGTCCGCCTTGGGGTCACCCCTCCACTTT. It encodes CASKPRSALGSPLHF.

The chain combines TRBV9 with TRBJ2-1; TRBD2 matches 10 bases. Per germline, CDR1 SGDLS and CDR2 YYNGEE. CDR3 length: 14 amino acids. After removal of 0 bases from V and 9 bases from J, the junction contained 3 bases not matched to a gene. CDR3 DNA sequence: TGTGCCAGCAGCGTAGTAGCGGGGGGTAGTGAGCAGTTCTTC. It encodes CASSVVAGGSEQFF.

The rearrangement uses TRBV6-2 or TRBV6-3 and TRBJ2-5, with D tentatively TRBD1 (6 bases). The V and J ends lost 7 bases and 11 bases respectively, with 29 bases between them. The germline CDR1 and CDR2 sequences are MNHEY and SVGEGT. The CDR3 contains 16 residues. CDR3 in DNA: TGTGCCAGCACCTATGGGCGACAGGACAATTACAATGAGCAGTACTTC. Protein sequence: CASTYGRQDNYNEQYF.

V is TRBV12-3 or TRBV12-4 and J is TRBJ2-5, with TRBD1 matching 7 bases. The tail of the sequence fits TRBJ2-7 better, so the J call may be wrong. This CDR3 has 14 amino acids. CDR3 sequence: CASSLTQGNNEQYF. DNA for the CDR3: TGTGCCAGCAGTTTAACACAGGGGAACAACGAGCAGTACTTC.

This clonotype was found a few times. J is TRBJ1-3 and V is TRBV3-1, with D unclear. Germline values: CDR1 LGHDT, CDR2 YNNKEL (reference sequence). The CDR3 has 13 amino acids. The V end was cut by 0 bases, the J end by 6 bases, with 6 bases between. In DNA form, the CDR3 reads TGTGCCAGCAGCCAAGATAATGAAAACACCATATATTTT. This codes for CASSQDNENTIYF.

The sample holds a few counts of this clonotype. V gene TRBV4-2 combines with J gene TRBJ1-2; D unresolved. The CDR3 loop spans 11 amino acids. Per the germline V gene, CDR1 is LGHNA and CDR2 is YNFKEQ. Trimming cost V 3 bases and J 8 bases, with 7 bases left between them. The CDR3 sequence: CASSHSGGYTF. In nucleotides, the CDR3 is TGTGCCAGCAGCCATTCCGGGGGCTACACCTTC.